This T cell receptor (beta chain) is drawn from a study of cytomegalovirus exposure and HLA in healthy donors. The study ran its PCR with 60 Vbeta and 13 Jbeta primers. Assay: immunoSEQ multiplex PCR; the TCRdb copy retains only in-frame clones and omits some. The table lists about 300,000 clones, roughly 90% of them singletons, with less than 4% in the top ten. The CDR3 spans 16 residues. V lost 2 bases, J lost 0 bases, and 11 bases lay in between. The source of this sequence is a man aged 35 to 55 in good health and CMV-seropositive. The J gene is TRBJ1-3, the V gene TRBV23-1; possibly TRBD1 for D (6 bases). TRBV23-1 is an ORF; its function is uncertain. The sequencing input was PBMCs. Here the CDR3 reads CASSQHLTGSGNTIYF. The CDR3, as DNA: TGCGCCAGCAGTCAACATCTGACAGGCTCTGGAAACACCATATATTTT.